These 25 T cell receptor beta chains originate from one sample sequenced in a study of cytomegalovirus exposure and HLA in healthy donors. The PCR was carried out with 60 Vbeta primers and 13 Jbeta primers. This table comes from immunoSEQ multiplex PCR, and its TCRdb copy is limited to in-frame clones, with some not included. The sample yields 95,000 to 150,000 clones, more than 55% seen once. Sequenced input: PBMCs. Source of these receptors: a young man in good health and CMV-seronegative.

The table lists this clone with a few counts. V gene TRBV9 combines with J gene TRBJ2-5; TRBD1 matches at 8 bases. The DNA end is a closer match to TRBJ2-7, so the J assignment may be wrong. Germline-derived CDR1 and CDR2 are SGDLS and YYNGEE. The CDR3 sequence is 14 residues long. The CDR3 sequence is CASSLRGRAYEQYF. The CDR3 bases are TGTGCCAGCAGCCTCAGGGGGCGGGCCTACGAGCAGTACTTC.

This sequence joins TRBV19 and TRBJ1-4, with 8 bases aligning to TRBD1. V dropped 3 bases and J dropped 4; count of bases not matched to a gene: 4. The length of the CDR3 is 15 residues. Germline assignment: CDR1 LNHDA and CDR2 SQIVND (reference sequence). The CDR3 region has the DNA TGTGCCAGTAGTATGGGACAGGCGAGTAATGAAAAACTGTTTTTT. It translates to CASSMGQASNEKLFF. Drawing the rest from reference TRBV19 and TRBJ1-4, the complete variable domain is DGGITQSPKYLFRKEGQNVTLSCEQNLNHDAMYWYRQDPGQGLRLIYYSQIVNDFQKGDIAEGYSVSREKKESFPLTVTSAQKNPTAFYLCASSMGQASNEKLFFGSGTQLSVL.

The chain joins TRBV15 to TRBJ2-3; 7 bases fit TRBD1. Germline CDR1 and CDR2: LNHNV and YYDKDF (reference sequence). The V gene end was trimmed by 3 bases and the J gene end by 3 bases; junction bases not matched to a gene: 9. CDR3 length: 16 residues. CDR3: CATSSQQGKRTDTQYF. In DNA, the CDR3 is TGTGCCACCAGCAGCCAACAGGGGAAAAGGACAGATACGCAGTATTTT.

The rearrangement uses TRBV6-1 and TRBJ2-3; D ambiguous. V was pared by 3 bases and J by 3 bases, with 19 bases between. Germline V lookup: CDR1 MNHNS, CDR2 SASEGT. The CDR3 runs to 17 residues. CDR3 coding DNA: TGTGCCAGCAGTGATGAGATTAGGAATACCGGGACAGATACGCAGTATTTT. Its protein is CASSDEIRNTGTDTQYF.

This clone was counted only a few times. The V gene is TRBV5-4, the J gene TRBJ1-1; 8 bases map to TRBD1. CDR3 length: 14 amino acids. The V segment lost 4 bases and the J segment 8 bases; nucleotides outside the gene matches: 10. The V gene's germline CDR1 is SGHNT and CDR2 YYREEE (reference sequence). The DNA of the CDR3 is TGTGCCAGCAGCCCAGGGGGCTACCCGTGCGAAGCTTTCTTT. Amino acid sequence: CASSPGGYPCEAFF. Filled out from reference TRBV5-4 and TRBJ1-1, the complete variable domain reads ETGVTQSPTHLIKTRGQQVTLRCSSQSGHNTVSWYQQALGQGPQFIFQYYREEENGRGNFPPRFSGLQFPNYSSELNVNALELDDSALYLCASSPGGYPCEAFFGQGTRLTVV.

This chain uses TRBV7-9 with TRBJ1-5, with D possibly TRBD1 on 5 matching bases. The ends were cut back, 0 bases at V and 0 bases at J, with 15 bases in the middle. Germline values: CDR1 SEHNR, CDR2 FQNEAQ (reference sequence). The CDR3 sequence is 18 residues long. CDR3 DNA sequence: TGTGCCAGCAGCTTAGCGGGGGGGGACTGGTATAGCAATCAGCCCCAGCATTTT. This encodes CASSLAGGDWYSNQPQHF.

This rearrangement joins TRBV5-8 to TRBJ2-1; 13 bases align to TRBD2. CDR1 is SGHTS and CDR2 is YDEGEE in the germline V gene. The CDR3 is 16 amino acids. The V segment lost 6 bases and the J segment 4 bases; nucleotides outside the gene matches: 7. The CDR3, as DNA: TGTGCCAGCAAGCCCGGGACTAGCGGGACTTACAATGAGCAGTTCTTC. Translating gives CASKPGTSGTYNEQFF.

Here the CDR3 reads CASSLSRRGRLPYEQYF. The DNA of the CDR3 is TGTGCCAGCAGCTTAAGCCGGCGGGGACGCCTACCCTACGAGCAGTACTTC. The J gene is TRBJ2-7, the V gene TRBV7-8, with D perhaps TRBD2 (6 bases). CDR3 length equals 17 residues. Germline V gives CDR1 SGHVS, CDR2 FQNEAQ. V was clipped by 2 bases and J by 2 bases, with 19 bases between them.

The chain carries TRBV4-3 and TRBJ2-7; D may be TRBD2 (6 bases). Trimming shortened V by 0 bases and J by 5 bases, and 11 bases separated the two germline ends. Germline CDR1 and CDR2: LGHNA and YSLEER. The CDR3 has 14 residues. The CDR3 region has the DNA TGCGCCAGCAGCCAAGATCTTGGAGGGAACGAGCAGTACTTC. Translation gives CASSQDLGGNEQYF.

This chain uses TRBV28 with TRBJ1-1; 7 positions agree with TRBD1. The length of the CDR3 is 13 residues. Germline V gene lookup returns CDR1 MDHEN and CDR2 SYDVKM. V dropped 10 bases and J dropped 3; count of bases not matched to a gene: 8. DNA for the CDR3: TGTGCCACGGAGGGGGCGAGGGACACTGAAGCTTTCTTT. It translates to CATEGARDTEAFF.

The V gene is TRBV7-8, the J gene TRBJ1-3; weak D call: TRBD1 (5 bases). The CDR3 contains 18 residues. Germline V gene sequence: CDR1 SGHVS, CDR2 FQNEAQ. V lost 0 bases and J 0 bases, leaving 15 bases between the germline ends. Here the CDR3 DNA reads TGTGCCAGCAGCTTAGCGCACGGGGGACGCAGCTCTGGAAACACCATATATTTT. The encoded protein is CASSLAHGGRSSGNTIYF.

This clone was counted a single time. CDR3 bases: TGTGCCAGCAGTTCCGCCCTAGGTGGGAGCGTCCACGAGCAGTACTTC. It specifies CASSSALGGSVHEQYF. The J gene is TRBJ2-7, the V gene TRBV6-5; a weak D match, TRBD2 (5 bases). This CDR3 has 16 residues. From germline, CDR1 is MNHEY and CDR2 SVGAGI. Between the trimmed V and J ends, which lost 4 bases and 5 bases, there was a span of 21 bases.

This CDR3 reads CASSPQSGYEQYF. DNA of the CDR3: TGTGCCAGCTCACCACAGTCCGGGTACGAGCAGTACTTC. The V call is TRBV18, the J call TRBJ2-5; D remains ambiguous. Judging by the DNA end, TRBJ2-7 fits better; the J call may be wrong. The length of the CDR3 is 13 residues. The germline V gene has CDR1 KGHSH and CDR2 LQKENI.

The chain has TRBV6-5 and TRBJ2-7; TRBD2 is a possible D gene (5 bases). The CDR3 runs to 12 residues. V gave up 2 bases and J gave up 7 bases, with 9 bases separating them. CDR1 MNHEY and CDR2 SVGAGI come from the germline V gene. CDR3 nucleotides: TGTGCCAGCAGTTACCAGCCGGGGGAGCAGTACTTC. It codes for CASSYQPGEQYF.

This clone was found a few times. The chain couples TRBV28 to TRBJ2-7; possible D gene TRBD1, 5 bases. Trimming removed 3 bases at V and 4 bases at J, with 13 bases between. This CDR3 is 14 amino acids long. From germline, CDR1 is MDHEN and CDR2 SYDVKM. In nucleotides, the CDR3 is TGTGCCAGCAGTTTGCGGACCGGACAATACGAGCAGTACTTC. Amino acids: CASSLRTGQYEQYF.

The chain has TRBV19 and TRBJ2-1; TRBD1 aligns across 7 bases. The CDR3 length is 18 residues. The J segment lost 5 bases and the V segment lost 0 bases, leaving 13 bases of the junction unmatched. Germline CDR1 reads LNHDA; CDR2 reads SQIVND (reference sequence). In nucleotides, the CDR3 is TGTGCCAGTAGTATAGATCCAGGAGACAGGGTGACGAACAATGAGCAGTTCTTC. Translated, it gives CASSIDPGDRVTNNEQFF.

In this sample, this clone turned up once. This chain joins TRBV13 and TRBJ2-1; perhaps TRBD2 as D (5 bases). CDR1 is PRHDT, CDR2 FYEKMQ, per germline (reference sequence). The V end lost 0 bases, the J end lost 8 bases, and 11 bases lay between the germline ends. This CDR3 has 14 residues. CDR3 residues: CASSLGTRFDEQFF. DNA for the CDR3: TGTGCCAGCAGCTTAGGCACTAGGTTCGATGAGCAGTTCTTC.

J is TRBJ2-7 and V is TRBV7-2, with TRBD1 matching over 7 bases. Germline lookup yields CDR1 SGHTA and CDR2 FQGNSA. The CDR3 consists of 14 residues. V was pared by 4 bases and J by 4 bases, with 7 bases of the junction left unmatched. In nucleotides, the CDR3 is TGTGCCAGCAGCTCCCGGACAGGCATTTACGAGCAGTACTTC. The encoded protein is CASSSRTGIYEQYF.

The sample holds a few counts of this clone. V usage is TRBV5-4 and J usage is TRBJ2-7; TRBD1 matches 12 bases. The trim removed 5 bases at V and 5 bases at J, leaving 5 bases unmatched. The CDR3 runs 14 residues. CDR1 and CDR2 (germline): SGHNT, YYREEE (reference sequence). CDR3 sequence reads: CASRKGTGGDEQYF. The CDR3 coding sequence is TGTGCCAGCAGGAAGGGGACAGGGGGCGACGAGCAGTACTTC.

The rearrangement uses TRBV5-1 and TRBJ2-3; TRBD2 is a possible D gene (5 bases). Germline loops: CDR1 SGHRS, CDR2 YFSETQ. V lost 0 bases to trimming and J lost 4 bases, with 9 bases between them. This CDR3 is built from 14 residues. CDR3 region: CASSLGLSPDTQYF. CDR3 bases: TGCGCCAGCAGCTTGGGACTATCTCCAGATACGCAGTATTTT.

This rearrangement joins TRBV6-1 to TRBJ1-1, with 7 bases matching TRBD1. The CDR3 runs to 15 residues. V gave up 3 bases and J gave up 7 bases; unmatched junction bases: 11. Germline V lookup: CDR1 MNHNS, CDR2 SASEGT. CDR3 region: CASSDVRGPPREAFF. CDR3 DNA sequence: TGTGCCAGCAGTGACGTGAGGGGGCCCCCGCGTGAAGCTTTCTTT.

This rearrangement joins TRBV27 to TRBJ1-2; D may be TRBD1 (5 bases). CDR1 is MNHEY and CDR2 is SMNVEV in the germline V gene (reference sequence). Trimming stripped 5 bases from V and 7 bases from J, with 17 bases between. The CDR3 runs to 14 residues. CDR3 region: CASSPQGRVGGYTF. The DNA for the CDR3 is TGTGCCAGCAGTCCCCAGGGCAGGGTCGGTGGCTACACCTTC.

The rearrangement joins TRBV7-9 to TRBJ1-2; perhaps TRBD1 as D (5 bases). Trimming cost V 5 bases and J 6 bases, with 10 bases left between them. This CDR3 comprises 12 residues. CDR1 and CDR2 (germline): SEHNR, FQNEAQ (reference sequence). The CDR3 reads CASSIDRNGYTF. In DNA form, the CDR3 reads TGTGCCAGCAGCATAGACAGAAATGGCTACACCTTC.

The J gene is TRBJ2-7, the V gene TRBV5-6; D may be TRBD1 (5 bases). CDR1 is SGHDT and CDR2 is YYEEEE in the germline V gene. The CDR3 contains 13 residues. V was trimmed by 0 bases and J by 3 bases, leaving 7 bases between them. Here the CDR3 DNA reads TGTGCCAGCAGCTTGGGGGGCGTCTACGAGCAGTACTTC. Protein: CASSLGGVYEQYF.

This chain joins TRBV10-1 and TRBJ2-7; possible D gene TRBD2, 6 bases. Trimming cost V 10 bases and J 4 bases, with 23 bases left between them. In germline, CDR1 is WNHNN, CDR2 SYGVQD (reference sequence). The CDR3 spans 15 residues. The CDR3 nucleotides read TGCGCCAACCCGCCCAGGGAGGTATATGGATACGAGCAGTACTTC. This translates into CANPPREVYGYEQYF.